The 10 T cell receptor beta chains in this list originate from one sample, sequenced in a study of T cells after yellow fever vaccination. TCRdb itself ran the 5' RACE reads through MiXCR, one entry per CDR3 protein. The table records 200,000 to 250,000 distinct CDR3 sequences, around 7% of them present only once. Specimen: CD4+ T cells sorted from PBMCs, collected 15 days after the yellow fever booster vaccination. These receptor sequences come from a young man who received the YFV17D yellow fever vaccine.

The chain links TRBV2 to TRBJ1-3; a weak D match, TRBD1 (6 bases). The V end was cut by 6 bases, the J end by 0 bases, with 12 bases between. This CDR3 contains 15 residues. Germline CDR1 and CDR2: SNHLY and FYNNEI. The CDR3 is CASRVDRSSGNTIYF. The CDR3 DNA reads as TGTGCCAGCAGAGTCGACAGGAGCTCTGGAAACACCATATATTTT.

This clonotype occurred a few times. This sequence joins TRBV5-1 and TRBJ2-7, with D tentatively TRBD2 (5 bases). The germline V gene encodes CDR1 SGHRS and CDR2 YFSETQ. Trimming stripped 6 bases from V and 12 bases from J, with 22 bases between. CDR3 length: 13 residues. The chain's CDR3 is CASTPSGNARMYF. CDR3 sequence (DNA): TGCGCCAGCACCCCCTCGGGGAACGCGAGGATGTACTTC.

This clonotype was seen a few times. The CDR3 DNA reads TGTGCCAGCCTCGTACGTTGGGATTCGACCCAGTACTTC. It yields the protein CASLVRWDSTQYF. The rearrangement links TRBV2 to TRBJ2-5; D unresolved. Germline CDR1 reads SNHLY; CDR2 reads FYNNEI. The CDR3 runs to 13 residues. The V end lost 8 bases, the J end lost 7 bases, and 17 bases lay between the germline ends. The full variable domain, completed using reference TRBV2 and TRBJ2-5, is EPEVTQTPSHQVTQMGQEVILRCVPISNHLYFYWYRQILGQKVEFLVSFYNNEISEKSEIFDDQFSVERPDGSNFTLKIRSTKLEDSAMYFCASLVRWDSTQYFGPGTRLLVL.

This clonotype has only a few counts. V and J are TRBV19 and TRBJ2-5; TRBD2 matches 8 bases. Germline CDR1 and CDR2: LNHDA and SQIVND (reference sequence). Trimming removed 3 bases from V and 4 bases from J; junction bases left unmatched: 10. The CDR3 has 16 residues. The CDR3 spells CASSISGLARGETQYF. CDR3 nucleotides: TGTGCCAGTAGTATCTCCGGACTAGCCCGAGGAGAGACCCAGTACTTC.

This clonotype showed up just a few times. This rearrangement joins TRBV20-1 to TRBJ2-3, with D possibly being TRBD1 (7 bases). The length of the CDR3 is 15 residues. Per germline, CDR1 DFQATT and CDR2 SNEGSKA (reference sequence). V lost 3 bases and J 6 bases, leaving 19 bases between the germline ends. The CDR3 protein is CSASAPGGGLDTQYF. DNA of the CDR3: TGCAGTGCTAGTGCCCCAGGGGGAGGTTTGGATACGCAGTATTTT.

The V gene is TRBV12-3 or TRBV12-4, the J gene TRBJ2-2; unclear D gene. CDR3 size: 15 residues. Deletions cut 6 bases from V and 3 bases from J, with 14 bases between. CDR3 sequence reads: CASSSPGTHTGELFF. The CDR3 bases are TGTGCCAGCAGCTCCCCTGGCACCCACACCGGGGAGCTGTTTTTT.

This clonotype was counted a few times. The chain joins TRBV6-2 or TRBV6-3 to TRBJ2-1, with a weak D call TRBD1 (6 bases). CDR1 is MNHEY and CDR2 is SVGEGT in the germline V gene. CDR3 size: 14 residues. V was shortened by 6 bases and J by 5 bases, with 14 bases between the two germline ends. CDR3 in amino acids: CASRANTGNNEQFF. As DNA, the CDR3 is TGTGCCAGCAGAGCAAATACAGGGAACAATGAGCAGTTCTTC.

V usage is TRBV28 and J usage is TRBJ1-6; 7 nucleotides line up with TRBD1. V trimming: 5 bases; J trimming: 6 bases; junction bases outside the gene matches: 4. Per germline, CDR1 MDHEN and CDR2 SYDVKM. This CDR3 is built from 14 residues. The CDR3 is CASSPGQINSPLHF. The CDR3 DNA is TGTGCCAGCAGTCCGGGACAGATTAATTCACCCCTCCACTTT.

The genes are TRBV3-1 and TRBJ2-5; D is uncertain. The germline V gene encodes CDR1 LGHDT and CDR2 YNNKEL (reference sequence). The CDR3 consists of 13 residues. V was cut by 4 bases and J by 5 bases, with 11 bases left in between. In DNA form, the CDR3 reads TGTGCCAGCAGCCCCCCAGCAAGGGAGACCCAGTACTTC. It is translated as CASSPPARETQYF.

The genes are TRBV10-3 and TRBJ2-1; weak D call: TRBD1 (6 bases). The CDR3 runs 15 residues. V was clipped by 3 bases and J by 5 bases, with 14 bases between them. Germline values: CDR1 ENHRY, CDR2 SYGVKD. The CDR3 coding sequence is TGTGCCATCAGTGACCGCAGGGGTTTGAACAATGAGCAGTTCTTC. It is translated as CAISDRRGLNNEQFF.